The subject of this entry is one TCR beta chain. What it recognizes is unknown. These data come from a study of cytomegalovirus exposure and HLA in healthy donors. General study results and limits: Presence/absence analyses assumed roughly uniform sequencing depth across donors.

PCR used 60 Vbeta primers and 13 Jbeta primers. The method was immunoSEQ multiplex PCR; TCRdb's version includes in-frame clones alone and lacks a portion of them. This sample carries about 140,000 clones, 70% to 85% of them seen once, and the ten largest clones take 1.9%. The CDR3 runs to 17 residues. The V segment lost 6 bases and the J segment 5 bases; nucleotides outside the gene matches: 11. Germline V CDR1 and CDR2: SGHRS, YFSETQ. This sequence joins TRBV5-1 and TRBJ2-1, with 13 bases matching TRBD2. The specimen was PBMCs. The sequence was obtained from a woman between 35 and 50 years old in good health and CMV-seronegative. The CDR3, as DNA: TGCGCCAGCATGGGACAGGGAGGACTAGCGGGGGACAATGAGCAGTTCTTC. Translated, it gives CASMGQGGLAGDNEQFF.